This T cell receptor (beta chain) was sequenced for a study of shared clonotypes between healthy human individuals. The wider study: A couple of female and a few male donors aged 18 to 49 were enrolled.

Trimming took 0 bases from V and 1 from J, leaving 20 bases between them. Germline V CDR1 and CDR2: SGHRS, YFSETQ. CDR3 length: 18 amino acids. The protocol was immunoSEQ multiplex PCR, while the TCRdb copy is restricted to in-frame clones and leaves out a portion. This table has hundreds of thousands of clones, around four fifths appearing once. This clonotype was sampled from a woman aged 25-40 years in good health. Sequenced input: memory CD4+ T cells sorted from blood. The subset: CD45RA-negative fraction. The chain links TRBV5-1 to TRBJ2-7; weak D call: TRBD1 (5 bases). CDR3 residues: CASSLDQGGIRGSYEQYF. The CDR3 DNA reads as TGCGCCAGCAGCTTGGATCAGGGTGGAATTAGAGGTTCCTACGAGCAGTACTTC.